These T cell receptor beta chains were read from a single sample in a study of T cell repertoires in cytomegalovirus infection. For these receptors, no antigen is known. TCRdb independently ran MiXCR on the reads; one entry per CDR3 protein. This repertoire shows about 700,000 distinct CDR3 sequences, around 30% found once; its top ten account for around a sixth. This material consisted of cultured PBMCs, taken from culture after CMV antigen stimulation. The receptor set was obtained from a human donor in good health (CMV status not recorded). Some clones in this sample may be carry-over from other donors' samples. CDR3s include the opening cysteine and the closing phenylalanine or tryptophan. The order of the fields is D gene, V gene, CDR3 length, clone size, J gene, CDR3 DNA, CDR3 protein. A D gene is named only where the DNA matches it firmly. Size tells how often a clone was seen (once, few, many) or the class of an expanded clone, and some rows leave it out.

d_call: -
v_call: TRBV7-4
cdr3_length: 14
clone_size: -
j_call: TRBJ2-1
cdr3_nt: TGTGCCAGCAGCGCCCCGACCGGCAACAATGAGCAGTTCTTC
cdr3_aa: CASSAPTGNNEQFF

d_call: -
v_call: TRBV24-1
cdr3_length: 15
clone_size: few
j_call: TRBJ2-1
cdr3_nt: TGTGCCACCAGTGATCCAGGGATTCCCTACAATGAGCAGTTCTTC
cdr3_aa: CATSDPGIPYNEQFF

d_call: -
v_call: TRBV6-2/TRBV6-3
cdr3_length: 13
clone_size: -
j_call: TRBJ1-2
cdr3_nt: TGTGCCACCCGGGACACCCCTATATCTTGGTGCACCTTC
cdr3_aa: CATRDTPISWCTF

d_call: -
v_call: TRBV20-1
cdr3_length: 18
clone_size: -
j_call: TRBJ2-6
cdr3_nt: TGCAGTGCGGGCTTGGGGGAGGGGGGGTACTCTGGGGCCAACGTCCTGACTTTC
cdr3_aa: CSAGLGEGGYSGANVLTF

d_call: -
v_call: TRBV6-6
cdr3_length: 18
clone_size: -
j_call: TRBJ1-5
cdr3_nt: TGTGCCAGCAGTTACTCCTCCTGGGGACCCTATAGCAATCAGCCCCAGCATTTT
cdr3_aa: CASSYSSWGPYSNQPQHF

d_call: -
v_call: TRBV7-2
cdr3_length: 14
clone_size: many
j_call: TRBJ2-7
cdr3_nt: TGTGCCAGCAGCTTACTGGAGGGACGTCGCGAGCAGTACTTC
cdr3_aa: CASSLLEGRREQYF

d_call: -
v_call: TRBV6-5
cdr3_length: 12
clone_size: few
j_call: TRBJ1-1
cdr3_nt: TGTGCCAGCAGTTCCGGACGGAATGAAGCTTTCTTT
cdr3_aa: CASSSGRNEAFF

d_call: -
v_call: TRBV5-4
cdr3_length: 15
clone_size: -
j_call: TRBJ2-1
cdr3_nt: TGTGCCAGCAGCTTGGGTAGCGCTCGGTACAATGAGCAGTTCTTC
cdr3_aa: CASSLGSARYNEQFF

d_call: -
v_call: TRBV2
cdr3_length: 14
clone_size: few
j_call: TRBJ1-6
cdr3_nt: TGTGCCAGCAATGAGGGCGCGTCCTTCTCACCCCTCCACTTT
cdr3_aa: CASNEGASFSPLHF

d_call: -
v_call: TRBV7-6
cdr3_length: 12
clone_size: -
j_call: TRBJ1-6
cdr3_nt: TGTGCCAGCAGCTTAGCGGGCGAAGCCCTCCACTTT
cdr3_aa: CASSLAGEALHF

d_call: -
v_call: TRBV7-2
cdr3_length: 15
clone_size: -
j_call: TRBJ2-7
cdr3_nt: TGTGCCAGCAGCTTACAGCCCGGGACATCATACGAGCAGTACTTC
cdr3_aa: CASSLQPGTSYEQYF

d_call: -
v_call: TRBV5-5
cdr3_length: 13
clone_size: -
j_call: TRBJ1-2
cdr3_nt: TGTGCCAGCAGCTTGGGGCAGGGGACTGGCTACACCTTC
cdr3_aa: CASSLGQGTGYTF

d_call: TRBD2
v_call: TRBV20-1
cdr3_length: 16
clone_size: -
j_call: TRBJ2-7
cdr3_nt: TGCAGTGCTAGGCGGGCTATGGCGGGGGTCCCCTACGAGCAGTACTTC
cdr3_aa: CSARRAMAGVPYEQYF

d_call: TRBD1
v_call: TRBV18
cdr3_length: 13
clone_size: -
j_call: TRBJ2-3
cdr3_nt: TGTGCCAGCTCACGAGACAGGGAAGATACGCAGTATTTT
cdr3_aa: CASSRDREDTQYF

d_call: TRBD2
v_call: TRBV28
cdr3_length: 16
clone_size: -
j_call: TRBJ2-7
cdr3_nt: TGTGCCAGCAGCCAGGGGACTAGCGGGGCCGACTACGAGCAGTACTTC
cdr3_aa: CASSQGTSGADYEQYF

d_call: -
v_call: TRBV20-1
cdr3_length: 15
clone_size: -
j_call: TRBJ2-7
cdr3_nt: TGCAGTGCTAGAGATCCAACAGGGAGAACCTACGAGCAGTACTTC
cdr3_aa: CSARDPTGRTYEQYF

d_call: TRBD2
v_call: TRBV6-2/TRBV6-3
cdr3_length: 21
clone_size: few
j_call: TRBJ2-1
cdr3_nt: TGTGCCAGCAGTTACTCGAGGTTTAAGAGCGGGATTCACCTGGGGAACAATGAGCAGTTCTTC
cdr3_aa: CASSYSRFKSGIHLGNNEQFF

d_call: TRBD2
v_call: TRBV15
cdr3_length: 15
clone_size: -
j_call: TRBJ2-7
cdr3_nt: TGTGCCACCAGCACTCGACTAGCGGGAGGTGACGAGCAGTACTTC
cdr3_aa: CATSTRLAGGDEQYF

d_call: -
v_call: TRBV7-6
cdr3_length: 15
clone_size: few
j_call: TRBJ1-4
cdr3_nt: TGTGCCAGCAGTAATTCGGGGTCCCAGAATGAAAAACTGTTTTTT
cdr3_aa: CASSNSGSQNEKLFF

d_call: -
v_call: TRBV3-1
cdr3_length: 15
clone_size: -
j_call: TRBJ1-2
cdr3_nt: TGTGCCAGCAGCCAAGGGACAGTCCCTGTCGATGGCTACACCTTC
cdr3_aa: CASSQGTVPVDGYTF

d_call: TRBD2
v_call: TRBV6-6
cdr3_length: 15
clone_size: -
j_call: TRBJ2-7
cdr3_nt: TGTGCCAGCAGTTACCAGGCGGGGGGGGTCTACGAGCAGTACTTC
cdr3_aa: CASSYQAGGVYEQYF

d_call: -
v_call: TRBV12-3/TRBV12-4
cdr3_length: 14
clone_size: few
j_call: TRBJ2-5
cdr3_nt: TGTGCCAGCAGTCCCCAGGTCCCCCAAGAGACCCAGTACTTC
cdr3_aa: CASSPQVPQETQYF

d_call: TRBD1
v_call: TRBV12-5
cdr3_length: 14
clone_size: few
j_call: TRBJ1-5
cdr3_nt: TGTGCTAGTGGACACGACAGGGGGCCTCAGCCCCAGCATTTT
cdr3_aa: CASGHDRGPQPQHF

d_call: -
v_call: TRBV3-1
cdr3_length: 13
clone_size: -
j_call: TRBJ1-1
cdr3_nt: TGTGCCAGCACACAGGGCTGGGAGACTGAAGCTTTCTTT
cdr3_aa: CASTQGWETEAFF

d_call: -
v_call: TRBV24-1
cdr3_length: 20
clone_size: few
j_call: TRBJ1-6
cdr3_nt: TGTGCCACCAGTGAGAAACGCGACAGCCTCCTAAGCTCCTATAATTCACCCCTCCACTTT
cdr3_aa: CATSEKRDSLLSSYNSPLHF

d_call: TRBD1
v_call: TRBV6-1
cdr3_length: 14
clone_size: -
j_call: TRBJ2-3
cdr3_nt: TGTGCCAGCAAGAGGACAGGGGCGACAGATACGCAGTATTTT
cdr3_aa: CASKRTGATDTQYF

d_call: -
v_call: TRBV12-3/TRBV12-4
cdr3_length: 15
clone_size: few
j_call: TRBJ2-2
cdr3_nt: TGTGCCAGCAGTTTGGGCGGGGTTCGAGGCGGGGAGCTGTTTTTT
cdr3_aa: CASSLGGVRGGELFF

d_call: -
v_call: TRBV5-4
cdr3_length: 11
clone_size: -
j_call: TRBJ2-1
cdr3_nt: TGTGCCAGCAGCTCGATCAATGAGCAGTTCTTC
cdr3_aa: CASSSINEQFF

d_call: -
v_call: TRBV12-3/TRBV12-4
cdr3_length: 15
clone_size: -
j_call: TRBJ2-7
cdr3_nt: TGTGCCAGCAGTTCTCTGGGCAGGAACACCTACGAGCAGTACTTC
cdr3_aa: CASSSLGRNTYEQYF

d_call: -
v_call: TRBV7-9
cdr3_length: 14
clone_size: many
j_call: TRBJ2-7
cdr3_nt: TGTGCCAGCAGCTTTCCGGGACTTGCCTACGAGCAGTACTTC
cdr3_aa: CASSFPGLAYEQYF

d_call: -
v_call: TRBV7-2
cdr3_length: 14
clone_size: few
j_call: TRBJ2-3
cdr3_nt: TGTGCCAGCAGCCAGTCGAGCGGACCCTCAGGGCAGTATTTT
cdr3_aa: CASSQSSGPSGQYF

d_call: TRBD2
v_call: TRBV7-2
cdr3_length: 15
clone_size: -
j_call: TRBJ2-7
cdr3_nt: TGTGCCAGCAGCTTAGTGGGGGGGGGGGCCTACGAGCAGTACTTC
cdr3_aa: CASSLVGGGAYEQYF

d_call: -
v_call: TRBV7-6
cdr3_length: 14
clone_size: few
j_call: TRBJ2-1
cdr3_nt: TGTGCCAGCAGCTTGACCCGCTCGGACAATGAGCAGTTCTTC
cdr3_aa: CASSLTRSDNEQFF

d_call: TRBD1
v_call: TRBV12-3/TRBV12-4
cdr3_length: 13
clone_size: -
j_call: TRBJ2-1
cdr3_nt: TGTGCCAGCAGCAAAGGACAGGGGGGCGAGCAGTTCTTC
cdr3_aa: CASSKGQGGEQFF

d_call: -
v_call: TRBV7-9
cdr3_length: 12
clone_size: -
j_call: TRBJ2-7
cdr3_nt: TGTGCCAGCAGCGACGACAGGTACGAGCAGTACTTC
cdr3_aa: CASSDDRYEQYF

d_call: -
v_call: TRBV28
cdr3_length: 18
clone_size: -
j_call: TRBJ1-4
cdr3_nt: TGTGCCAGCAGTTCCCTGGGGGAGGGGAGGGGAACTAATGAAAAACTGTTTTTT
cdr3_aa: CASSSLGEGRGTNEKLFF